Detailed here is one T cell receptor beta chain. Its antigen is unidentified. Healthy adults negative for HIV, lacking recent acute infections or vaccinations, served as donors. Germline loops: CDR1 LGHNA, CDR2 YNFKEQ. The V gene lost 2 bases and the J gene lost 6 bases, with 14 bases spanning the gap. The CDR3 has 15 amino acids. The data were obtained in a study of shared clonotypes between healthy human individuals. General study results and limits: The study found lower generation probabilities in non-shared clonotypes than in those shared by all four donors.

Around 200 ng DNA, tens of thousands of T cell genomes, went into each sorted-subset replicate PCR. Sequencing was performed with immunoSEQ multiplex PCR; in TCRdb, only in-frame clones are kept and a portion is missing. The table lists about 2.4 million clones, 90% to 95% of them singletons. The TCR sequence derives from a man younger than 30 in good health. Some clones in this sample may be carry-over from other donors' samples. The sample taken for sequencing was naive CD4+ T cells from PBMCs. The subset was: CD45RA+ positively selected. The chain employs TRBV4-2 and TRBJ2-1; D is possibly TRBD1 or TRBD2 (5 bases each). The CDR3, as DNA: TGTGCCAGCAGCCAATCGGGACCTAGGGGCAATGAGCAGTTCTTC. This encodes CASSQSGPRGNEQFF.